Presented here are 31 T cell receptor beta chains from one specimen sequenced in a study of blood T cells in healthy people across ages. A second PCR, run for about 7 to 11 cycles, used a sample-barcoded 5' primer plus a J-beta primer mix. A single record per CDR3 protein comes from TCRdb applying MiXCR to the 5' RACE reads. The data show around 1,500,000 distinct CDR3 sequences, approximately 42% seen once. Specimen: blood. Receptors were obtained from a woman aged 18-35 years in good health.

The DNA for the CDR3 is TGTGCCATCAGCCGGGACAGGGACCACGAGCAGTACTTC. Amino acids: CAISRDRDHEQYF. The J gene is TRBJ2-7, the V gene TRBV10-3, with TRBD1 matching 9 bases. This CDR3 is built from 13 residues. The germline CDR1 and CDR2 sequences are ENHRY and SYGVKD. Germline trimming cut 6 bases from V and 5 bases from J; bases unmatched to any gene: 5.

This clonotype came up a few times. The gene calls are TRBV9 and TRBJ2-7; perhaps TRBD1 as D (6 bases). This CDR3 is built from 15 residues. Looked up from germline, CDR1 is SGDLS and CDR2 is YYNGEE. V lost 0 bases to trimming and J lost 3 bases, with 13 bases between them. CDR3 nucleotides: TGTGCCAGCAGCGTAGCTTTGGGGGCGGACTACGAGCAGTACTTC. Amino acids: CASSVALGADYEQYF.

The chain recombines TRBV20-1 with TRBJ1-2; 7 bases line up with TRBD1. Germline V gives CDR1 DFQATT, CDR2 SNEGSKA (reference sequence). With V trimmed by 6 bases and J by 5 bases, 18 bases remained unmatched. The CDR3 extends over 16 amino acids. The CDR3 bases are TGCAGTGCCGACGATCAAACCCGGGACAGCTTATATGGCTACACCTTC. Encoded protein: CSADDQTRDSLYGYTF.

This rearrangement joins TRBV3-1 to TRBJ1-2; D remains unclear. V was shortened by 2 bases and J by 7 bases, with 8 bases between the two germline ends. The germline gives CDR1 LGHDT, CDR2 YNNKEL (reference sequence). The CDR3 runs 12 residues. The CDR3 DNA reads TGTGCCAGCAGCCAACTCGGCAGTGGCTACACCTTC. Translating it yields CASSQLGSGYTF.

This chain connects TRBV19 to TRBJ2-3; the match to TRBD1 covers 8 bases. V was pared by 7 bases and J by 2 bases, with 5 bases of the junction left unmatched. CDR3 length: 14 residues. CDR1 LNHDA and CDR2 SQIVND come from the germline V gene (reference sequence). The CDR3 DNA reads TGTGCCAGTAATGGACAGGGAAACACAGATACGCAGTATTTT. Its translation: CASNGQGNTDTQYF.

The rearrangement uses TRBV10-3 and TRBJ1-2; D perhaps matches TRBD1 (5 bases). This CDR3 is built from 16 residues. The germline V gene has CDR1 ENHRY and CDR2 SYGVKD. The V end was cut by 2 bases, the J end by 1 base, with 14 bases between. The CDR3 here is CAISEVRGERNYGYTF. The CDR3 DNA is TGTGCCATCAGTGAGGTGCGGGGGGAACGTAACTATGGCTACACCTTC.

The CDR3 nucleotides read TGTGCCAGCAGTTTCAGCTACACTGAAGCTTTCTTT. Its protein is CASSFSYTEAFF. The V and J genes are TRBV6-2 or TRBV6-3 and TRBJ1-1, with no clear D. V shed 4 bases and J shed 3 bases, with 6 bases lying between them. CDR3 length: 12 amino acids. Germline V CDR1 and CDR2: MNHEY, SVGEGT.

V usage is TRBV6-5 and J usage is TRBJ2-5; 8 nucleotides align to TRBD1. The germline CDR1 and CDR2 sequences are MNHEY and SVGAGI. This CDR3 has 14 amino acids. After removal of 2 bases from V and 4 bases from J, the junction contained 3 bases not matched to a gene. The CDR3 nucleotides read TGTGCCAGCAGTTACCAAACAGGGGGAGAGACCCAGTACTTC. Encoded protein: CASSYQTGGETQYF.

This clonotype was seen a few times. The V and J genes are TRBV28 and TRBJ1-1; D ambiguous. V dropped 10 bases and J dropped 1 base, with 10 bases sitting between them. This CDR3 is 12 amino acids long. Germline V CDR1 and CDR2: MDHEN, SYDVKM. CDR3 protein: CATREENTEAFF. The DNA of the CDR3 is TGTGCCACCCGTGAGGAGAACACTGAAGCTTTCTTT.

This clonotype was seen more than once but under ten times. The chain employs TRBV7-8 and TRBJ2-7; 7 nucleotides line up with TRBD1. Germline V lookup: CDR1 SGHVS, CDR2 FQNEAQ. V shed 7 bases and J 6 bases; nucleotides not matched to a gene: 12. The CDR3 loop spans 14 amino acids. Written as DNA, the CDR3 is TGTGCCAGCACCCCTACCCGGGACAGCGCCGAGCAGTACTTC. Protein product: CASTPTRDSAEQYF.

J is TRBJ2-7 and V is TRBV24-1; TRBD1 matches at 7 bases. V dropped 4 bases and J dropped 7; count of bases not matched to a gene: 12. This CDR3 is built from 15 residues. The germline CDR1 and CDR2 sequences are KGHDR and SFDVKD. The CDR3: CATSDNRGPYNEQYF. The CDR3 DNA reads as TGTGCCACCAGTGACAACAGGGGACCCTACAATGAGCAGTACTTC.

This chain links TRBV5-6 with TRBJ2-5, with D maybe TRBD2 (6 bases). The CDR3 has 14 residues. CDR1 and CDR2 from the germline V gene are SGHDT and YYEEEE. Trimming stripped 3 bases from V and 3 bases from J, with 12 bases between. CDR3 region: CASSSRGLEETQYF. Written as DNA, the CDR3 is TGTGCCAGCAGCTCGCGGGGCCTGGAAGAGACCCAGTACTTC.

This clonotype was picked up a small number of times. The chain recombines TRBV27 with TRBJ1-2; 8 nucleotides align to TRBD1. The CDR3 loop spans 15 amino acids. The V segment lost 5 bases and the J segment 8 bases; nucleotides outside the gene matches: 13. Per germline, CDR1 MNHEY and CDR2 SMNVEV (reference sequence). The CDR3 here is CASSPLLGQGWGYTF. The CDR3 nucleotides are TGTGCCAGCAGTCCGTTACTCGGACAGGGATGGGGCTACACCTTC.

This clonotype has only a few counts. CDR3 region: CASSTRWHLQETQYF. DNA for the CDR3: TGTGCCAGCAGCACACGGTGGCACCTCCAAGAGACCCAGTACTTC. The genes are TRBV7-2 and TRBJ2-5; no clear D gene. Germline V gene data show CDR1 as SGHTA and CDR2 as FQGNSA. Trimming left V 5 bases short and J 1 base short, with 14 bases between. The CDR3 is 15 residues long.

This rearrangement joins TRBV12-3 or TRBV12-4 to TRBJ2-5; 14 bases align to TRBD2. This CDR3 is built from 15 residues. V shed 6 bases and J 9 bases; nucleotides not matched to a gene: 9. CDR3 region: CASSSGTSGSVAQYF. The CDR3 coding sequence is TGTGCCAGCAGCTCCGGGACTAGCGGGAGTGTGGCCCAGTACTTC.

The rearrangement uses TRBV10-3 and TRBJ1-2; 10 bases match TRBD1. Trimming took 4 bases from V and 2 from J; bases not matched to a gene: 4. Germline CDR1 and CDR2: ENHRY and SYGVKD. This CDR3 spans 15 amino acids. The CDR3 sequence is CAISAPGQGNYGYTF. CDR3 bases: TGTGCCATCAGTGCCCCGGGACAGGGGAACTATGGCTACACCTTC.

The rearrangement uses TRBV7-2 and TRBJ1-2; D gene ambiguous. Trimming removed 1 base from V and 1 base from J, with 10 bases in between. The CDR3 is made up of 15 amino acids. The germline CDR1 and CDR2 sequences are SGHTA and FQGNSA. CDR3 protein: CASSLGGKSNYGYTF. CDR3 DNA sequence: TGTGCCAGCAGCTTAGGTGGAAAGAGTAACTATGGCTACACCTTC.

CDR3 coding DNA: TGTGCCAGCAGTGAGGGGGGCCGATTAGAAGCTTTCTTT. This translates into CASSEGGRLEAFF. The chain carries TRBV6-1 and TRBJ1-1; TRBD1 is a possible D gene (6 bases). This CDR3 contains 13 residues. Germline values: CDR1 MNHNS, CDR2 SASEGT. V was clipped by 3 bases and J by 8 bases, with 13 bases between them.

This chain links TRBV20-1 with TRBJ2-3, with 8 bases matching TRBD2. The CDR3 is made up of 13 amino acids. V dropped 6 bases and J dropped 5; count of bases not matched to a gene: 7. Germline values: CDR1 DFQATT, CDR2 SNEGSKA (reference sequence). In nucleotides, the CDR3 is TGCAGTGCCACTATAGCGGGAATAGATACGCAGTATTTT. Its translation: CSATIAGIDTQYF.

The V gene is TRBV20-1, the J gene TRBJ2-3; D is possibly TRBD2 (6 bases). V was cut by 2 bases and J by 3 bases, with 15 bases left in between. Germline CDR1 and CDR2: DFQATT and SNEGSKA (reference sequence). This CDR3 is built from 15 residues. Here the CDR3 reads CSARNPGLATDTQYF. CDR3 nucleotide sequence: TGCAGTGCTAGAAACCCGGGACTGGCTACAGATACGCAGTATTTT.

In DNA, the CDR3 is TGTGCCAGCACAGGGGATGGGACCTACAATGAGCAGTTCTTC. This codes for CASTGDGTYNEQFF. This chain links TRBV12-3 or TRBV12-4 with TRBJ2-1; D is possibly TRBD1 (6 bases). The CDR3 runs 14 residues. Trimming took off 7 bases at V and 2 bases at J, with 12 bases between the two ends.

About this clonotype itself: Sequence at one end of the junction differs from germline and may be a read error. This chain uses TRBV24-1 with TRBJ2-1; 7 bases map to TRBD2. From germline, CDR1 is KGHDR and CDR2 SFDVKD. This CDR3 is built from 16 residues. The CDR3 protein is CATSDLKRGGYKEQFF. CDR3 coding DNA: TGTGCCACCAGTGATTTGAAGCGGGGCGGATACAAGGAGCAGTTCTTC.

The chain has TRBV7-2 and TRBJ2-7, with 10 bases that match TRBD2. Germline V gene sequence: CDR1 SGHTA, CDR2 FQGNSA. V dropped 6 bases and J dropped 4; count of bases not matched to a gene: 6. The CDR3 extends over 14 amino acids. CDR3 sequence reads: CASSTGTSAYEQYF. The CDR3 region has the DNA TGTGCCAGCAGTACCGGGACTAGCGCGTACGAGCAGTACTTC.

The sample holds a few counts of this clonotype. The chain recombines TRBV30 with TRBJ2-3; TRBD2 aligns across 7 bases. Trimming took 3 bases from V and 2 from J; bases not matched to a gene: 8. Germline-derived CDR1 and CDR2 are GTSNPN and SVGIG (reference sequence). The length of the CDR3 is 15 residues. The DNA of the CDR3 is TGTGCCTGGAGGGACGGAGCGGGGCCCACAGATACGCAGTATTTT. The encoded protein is CAWRDGAGPTDTQYF.

In its sample, this clonotype was seen a few times. The genes are TRBV20-1 and TRBJ2-1; D not resolved. Germline lookup yields CDR1 DFQATT and CDR2 SNEGSKA (reference sequence). The CDR3 covers 14 residues. V lost 4 bases and J 3 bases, leaving 13 bases between the germline ends. The CDR3 region has the DNA TGCAGTGCTATTCTAACACAGAGCTACAATGAGCAGTTCTTC. It translates to CSAILTQSYNEQFF.

This rearrangement joins TRBV7-2 to TRBJ2-4, with D possibly called TRBD1 or TRBD2 (5 bases each). CDR3 length equals 13 residues. From germline, CDR1 is SGHTA and CDR2 FQGNSA. V was clipped by 10 bases and J by 13 bases, with 23 bases between them. The CDR3 loop is CAILAPGSREQYF. The DNA of the CDR3 is TGTGCCATTCTTGCCCCAGGGTCTAGGGAGCAGTACTTC.

The V gene is TRBV3-1, the J gene TRBJ1-2; D is unresolved. Germline V lookup: CDR1 LGHDT, CDR2 YNNKEL (reference sequence). Between the trimmed V and J ends, which lost 0 bases and 7 bases, there was a span of 9 bases. The CDR3 is made up of 13 amino acids. The CDR3 DNA sequence: TGTGCCAGCAGCCAAGATTGGTTAGGTGGCTACACCTTC. As protein: CASSQDWLGGYTF. Variable domain in full (rest from reference TRBV3-1 and TRBJ1-2): DTAVSQTPKYLVTQMGNDKSIKCEQNLGHDTMYWYKQDSKKFLKIMFSYNNKELIINETVPNRFSPKSPDKAHLNLHINSLELGDSAVYFCASSQDWLGGYTFGSGTRLTVV.

The rearrangement uses TRBV20-1 and TRBJ2-5; 7 bases are shared with TRBD1. The CDR3 is made up of 13 amino acids. CDR1 and CDR2 (germline): DFQATT, SNEGSKA (reference sequence). V lost 3 bases and J lost 13; bases outside the gene matches: 14. This CDR3 is CSARGTEGLGRYF. CDR3 nucleotide sequence: TGCAGTGCTAGGGGGACAGAGGGGTTGGGAAGGTACTTC.

Of note for this clonotype: One end of the junction varies from germline; a read error may be responsible. The chain has TRBV9 and TRBJ2-3, with 9 nucleotides matching TRBD2. Germline CDR1 reads SGDLS; CDR2 reads YYNGEE. The CDR3 sequence is 15 residues long. The CDR3 nucleotides are TGTGCCAGCAGCGTTTTAGCGGGGGCCACAGATGCGCAGTATTTT. It is translated as CASSVLAGATDAQYF.

This clonotype was counted only a few times. The chain couples TRBV6-2 or TRBV6-3 to TRBJ2-7, with TRBD2 matching over 9 bases. With 2 bases clipped from V and 2 bases from J, the junction kept 7 bases outside the gene matches. This CDR3 spans 16 amino acids. CDR1 and CDR2 (germline): MNHEY, SVGEGT. The CDR3 sequence: CASSYPPSGVAYEQYF. CDR3 in DNA: TGTGCCAGCAGTTACCCACCTAGCGGGGTGGCCTACGAGCAGTACTTC.

The rearrangement links TRBV12-3 or TRBV12-4 to TRBJ1-1, with D possibly matching TRBD1 (5 bases). This CDR3 region has 14 residues. V was shortened by 7 bases and J by 1 base, with 13 bases between the two germline ends. The CDR3 coding sequence is TGTGCCAGCAATCTCGGGGCCGCGAACACTGAAGCTTTCTTT. Protein: CASNLGAANTEAFF.